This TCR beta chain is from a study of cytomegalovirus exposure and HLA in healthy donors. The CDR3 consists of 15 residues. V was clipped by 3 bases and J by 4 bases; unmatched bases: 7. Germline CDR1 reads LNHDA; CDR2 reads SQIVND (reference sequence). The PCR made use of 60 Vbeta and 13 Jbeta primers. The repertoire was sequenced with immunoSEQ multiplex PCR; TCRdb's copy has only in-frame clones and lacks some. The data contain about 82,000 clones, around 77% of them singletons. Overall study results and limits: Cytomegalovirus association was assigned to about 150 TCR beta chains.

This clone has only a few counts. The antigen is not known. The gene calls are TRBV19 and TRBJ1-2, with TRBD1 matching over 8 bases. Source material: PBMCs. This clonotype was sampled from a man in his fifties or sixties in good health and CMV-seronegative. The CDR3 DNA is TGTGCCAGTAGTATTTTCCGGACAGGGCCCTATGGCTACACCTTC. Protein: CASSIFRTGPYGYTF.